This T cell receptor (beta chain) appears in the sequencing data of a study of blood T cell repertoires in COVID-19. Study-level information: The samples span acute and convalescent COVID-19 from the United States, Italy and Spain. Sources were T cells, B-cell-depleted T cells, or PBMCs; the material itself was cDNA or gDNA.

Trimming removed 6 bases from V and 4 bases from J; junction bases left unmatched: 9. The CDR3 covers 15 residues. In germline, CDR1 is SGHRS, CDR2 YFSETQ. This clone has only one observation. Study processing details: By means of reference gene primer amplification, nucleated cell counts were estimated. Repertoires were generated with immunoSEQ multiplex PCR, while TCRdb's copy carries only in-frame clones and drops some. Clone size and the V and J calls come from that table; the DNA yielded D and trimming. Of about 80,000 clones in the sample, around 89% were seen once. The origin of this receptor is a woman of 80 years or more with acute or convalescent COVID-19. The sample consisted of peripheral blood. This rearrangement joins TRBV5-1 to TRBJ2-1; 8 bases match TRBD2. CDR3 amino acids: CASTPIAGTYNEQFF. CDR3 coding DNA: TGCGCCAGCACCCCCATAGCGGGAACTTACAATGAGCAGTTCTTC. The full variable domain, rest sourced from reference TRBV5-1 and TRBJ2-1, is KAGVTQTPRYLIKTRGQQVTLSCSPISGHRSVSWYQQTPGQGLQFLFEYFSETQRNKGNFPGRFSGRQFSNSRSEMNVSTLELGDSALYLCASTPIAGTYNEQFFGPGTRLTVL.